What follows are 32 T cell receptor beta chains derived from one specimen sequenced in a study of T-cell reconstitution after alpha-beta-depleted transplantation in children. Unique molecular identifiers were incorporated when the TCRbeta library was constructed. From the PCR reads, TCRdb called clonotypes with MiXCR, one entry per CDR3 protein. The sample records 200,000 to 300,000 distinct CDR3 sequences, about 12% being singletons. The sequencing used PBMCs from the stem cell graft donor, collected from the stem cell graft. Source of these receptors: a human donor who donated a stem cell graft to a child with acute lymphoblastic leukemia.

This clonotype was detected many times. The J gene is TRBJ2-5, the V gene TRBV7-2, with TRBD2 matching 7 bases. This CDR3 has 14 residues. Looked up from germline, CDR1 is SGHTA and CDR2 is FQGNSA. V lost 2 bases, J lost 2 bases, and 2 bases stayed unmatched. CDR3 region: CASSLSGAQETQYF. CDR3 nucleotides: TGTGCCAGCAGCTTAAGCGGGGCTCAAGAGACCCAGTACTTC.

This clonotype was found many times. This sequence joins TRBV6-2 or TRBV6-3 and TRBJ2-5; TRBD2 agrees at 10 bases. This CDR3 is built from 16 residues. CDR1 and CDR2 (germline): MNHEY, SVGEGT. The ends lost 2 bases at V and 5 bases at J; junction bases unmatched: 8. CDR3 nucleotide sequence: TGTGCCAGCAGTTACGGCAGCGGGAGGGCCCGTGAGACCCAGTACTTC. Translated, it gives CASSYGSGRARETQYF.

In this sample, this clonotype turned up many times. The genes are TRBV7-9 and TRBJ2-7; 10 nucleotides align to TRBD1. After removal of 6 bases from V and 4 bases from J, the junction contained 9 bases not matched to a gene. CDR3 size: 15 residues. Germline lookup yields CDR1 SEHNR and CDR2 FQNEAQ (reference sequence). CDR3 residues: CASRRQGAEYYEQYF. For the CDR3, the DNA is TGTGCCAGCAGACGACAGGGGGCGGAATATTACGAGCAGTACTTC. Full variable domain (missing parts from reference TRBV7-9 and TRBJ2-7): DTGVSQNPRHKITKRGQNVTFRCDPISEHNRLYWYRQTLGQGPEFLTYFQNEAQLEKSRLLSDRFSAERPKGSFSTLEIQRTEQGDSAMYLCASRRQGAEYYEQYFGPGTRLTVT.

This clonotype was seen ten or more times. The chain has TRBV5-1 and TRBJ1-1; D perhaps matches TRBD1 (5 bases). The CDR3 length is 17 residues. Trimming cost V 0 bases and J 1 base, with 16 bases left between them. Germline V gives CDR1 SGHRS, CDR2 YFSETQ. The CDR3 sequence: CASSLGGAVTSNTEAFF. In nucleotides, the CDR3 is TGCGCCAGCAGCTTGGGAGGGGCAGTTACTTCGAACACTGAAGCTTTCTTT. The full variable domain, completed using reference TRBV5-1 and TRBJ1-1, is KAGVTQTPRYLIKTRGQQVTLSCSPISGHRSVSWYQQTPGQGLQFLFEYFSETQRNKGNFPGRFSGRQFSNSRSEMNVSTLELGDSALYLCASSLGGAVTSNTEAFFGQGTRLTVV.

This clonotype has ten or more counts. The chain employs TRBV5-1 and TRBJ2-7; tentatively, D is TRBD1 or TRBD2 (5 bases each). V was pared by 3 bases and J by 5 bases, with 12 bases between. Looked up from germline, CDR1 is SGHRS and CDR2 is YFSETQ. The CDR3 contains 13 residues. The CDR3 region has the DNA TGCGCCAGCAGCTCCGAGAGGGGCCACGAGCAGTACTTC. Its translation: CASSSERGHEQYF.

This clonotype was recorded many times. The chain recombines TRBV24-1 with TRBJ2-5; the D call may be TRBD1 or TRBD2 (5 bases each). Germline CDR1 KGHDR, CDR2 SFDVKD. The V end was cut by 5 bases, the J end by 0 bases, with 12 bases between. CDR3 length: 15 residues. The CDR3 loop is CATSAGDQYQETQYF. CDR3 in DNA: TGTGCCACCAGTGCCGGGGACCAGTACCAAGAGACCCAGTACTTC.

This clonotype was counted only a few times. This chain joins TRBV28 and TRBJ2-7; maybe TRBD1 (6 bases). CDR1 is MDHEN and CDR2 is SYDVKM in the germline V gene. V was pared by 3 bases and J by 2 bases, with 14 bases between. This CDR3 comprises 15 residues. CDR3 in amino acids: CASSFFGRGAYEQYF. The CDR3 region has the DNA TGTGCCAGCAGTTTTTTCGGCAGGGGTGCCTACGAGCAGTACTTC. Together with reference TRBV28 and TRBJ2-7, the CDR3 gives the full variable domain: DVKVTQSSRYLVKRTGEKVFLECVQDMDHENMFWYRQDPGLGLRLIYFSYDVKMKEKGDIPEGYSVSREKKERFSLILESASTNQTSMYLCASSFFGRGAYEQYFGPGTRLTVT.

On this clonotype: A much larger clone differs from this one at a single base, so this may be a read error. The chain recombines TRBV14 with TRBJ2-2; 7 bases fit TRBD1. Per germline, CDR1 SGHDN and CDR2 FVKESK. The CDR3 sequence is 22 residues long. CDR3 residues: CASSQTPTMTGWSATNTGDLFF. CDR3 DNA: TGTGCCAGCAGCCAAACACCGACTATGACAGGGTGGTCGGCCACAAACACCGGGGACCTGTTTTTT.

This clonotype was detected ten times or more. The genes are TRBV5-6 and TRBJ1-5; maybe TRBD1 (5 bases). Germline loops: CDR1 SGHDT, CDR2 YYEEEE. V shed 1 base and J shed 7 bases, with 9 bases lying between them. The CDR3 spans 13 residues. The CDR3 nucleotides are TGTGCCAGCAGCTTGAGGGGACGACAGCCCCAGCATTTT. This sequence encodes CASSLRGRQPQHF. The full variable domain, with the rest looked up from reference TRBV5-6 and TRBJ1-5, is DAGVTQSPTHLIKTRGQQVTLRCSPKSGHDTVSWYQQALGQGPQFIFQYYEEEERQRGNFPDRFSGHQFPNYSSELNVNALLLGDSALYLCASSLRGRQPQHFGDGTRLSIL.

The table lists this clonotype with many counts. V gene TRBV28 combines with J gene TRBJ2-1, with D unclear. The V gene lost 4 bases and the J gene lost 0 bases, with 10 bases spanning the gap. Germline CDR1 is MDHEN and CDR2 is SYDVKM. The CDR3 extends over 15 amino acids. CDR3 protein: CASSSPRNSYNEQFF. CDR3 DNA: TGTGCCAGCAGTTCCCCCCGAAACTCCTACAATGAGCAGTTCTTC.

This clonotype occurred many times. The J gene is TRBJ1-1, the V gene TRBV29-1; D might be TRBD1 (5 bases). Trimming shortened V by 6 bases and J by 1 base, and 12 bases separated the two germline ends. The CDR3 loop spans 13 amino acids. The germline CDR1 and CDR2 sequences are SQVTM and ANQGSEA. The CDR3 is CSVLEGTNTEAFF. Here the CDR3 DNA reads TGCAGCGTACTAGAGGGGACGAACACTGAAGCTTTCTTT.

This clonotype was picked up many times. The V gene is TRBV29-1, the J gene TRBJ2-7; D is possibly TRBD1 (5 bases). The CDR3 is 14 amino acids. V was trimmed by 6 bases and J by 0 bases, leaving 15 bases between them. Germline CDR1 reads SQVTM; CDR2 reads ANQGSEA. As DNA, the CDR3 is TGCAGCGTGGAGACAGCGACGAGCTCCTACGAGCAGTACTTC. Translation: CSVETATSSYEQYF.

This clonotype was counted ten times or more. The V and J genes are TRBV19 and TRBJ1-5; TRBD1 might be the D (5 bases). Germline V gives CDR1 LNHDA, CDR2 SQIVND (reference sequence). The V end lost 5 bases, the J end lost 2 bases, and 13 bases lay between the germline ends. The CDR3 covers 15 residues. CDR3 sequence (DNA): TGTGCCAGTAGTCCCTCTGGGGGGGGCAATCAGCCCCAGCATTTT. Translation gives CASSPSGGGNQPQHF.

This clonotype was recorded at least ten times. The chain has TRBV6-2 or TRBV6-3 and TRBJ2-7; 10 bases match TRBD2. This CDR3 is built from 18 residues. Trimming at V came to 6 bases and at J to 2 bases, leaving 16 bases not matched to a gene. Germline lookup yields CDR1 MNHEY and CDR2 SVGEGT. DNA for the CDR3: TGTGCCAGCAGACCCTACCGTACTAGCGGGAACCCGCCCTACGAGCAGTACTTC. This codes for CASRPYRTSGNPPYEQYF.

The sample holds many counts of this clonotype. V is TRBV9 and J is TRBJ2-3, with 10 bases fitting TRBD2. Per germline, CDR1 SGDLS and CDR2 YYNGEE. This CDR3 has 15 residues. V lost 3 bases and J lost 5; bases outside the gene matches: 6. The DNA of the CDR3 is TGTGCCAGCAGCGGAAGGTGGACTAGCGGAGATACGCAGTATTTT. Translation gives CASSGRWTSGDTQYF.

This clonotype has more than one count but fewer than ten. The chain joins TRBV28 to TRBJ2-7, with 8 positions matching TRBD2. The CDR3 is made up of 14 amino acids. Germline V gene lookup returns CDR1 MDHEN and CDR2 SYDVKM. V was clipped by 6 bases and J by 4 bases; unmatched bases: 8. In DNA, the CDR3 is TGTGCCAGCAGCCCGGCCGGGGGGGGGTACGAGCAGTACTTC. Its protein is CASSPAGGGYEQYF.

This clonotype has at least ten counts. V gene TRBV7-8 combines with J gene TRBJ2-3; D call uncertain. Germline lookup yields CDR1 SGHVS and CDR2 FQNEAQ. The CDR3 has 15 amino acids. Trimming shortened V by 5 bases and J by 1 base, and 13 bases separated the two germline ends. CDR3 sequence: CASSPTSRGTDTQYF. DNA of the CDR3: TGTGCCAGCAGCCCCACCTCTCGGGGCACAGATACGCAGTATTTT.

The chain carries TRBV20-1 and TRBJ1-6, with 9 positions matching TRBD1. CDR1 and CDR2 (germline): DFQATT, SNEGSKA (reference sequence). V lost 5 bases, J lost 14 bases, and 13 bases stayed unmatched. The CDR3 runs 14 residues. CDR3 DNA sequence: TGCAGTGCTCCCTCGGGACAGGGCAGATATGCCCTCCACTTT. This gives the protein CSAPSGQGRYALHF.

This clonotype was detected many times. The gene calls are TRBV7-9 and TRBJ1-2; D gene ambiguous. The germline CDR1 and CDR2 sequences are SEHNR and FQNEAQ (reference sequence). The CDR3 runs to 12 residues. V lost 1 base and J 4 bases, leaving 4 bases between the germline ends. CDR3 in DNA: TGTGCCAGCAGCTTAGGACTCTATGGCTACACCTTC. This encodes CASSLGLYGYTF.

This clonotype came up many times. The chain has TRBV6-1 and TRBJ2-1; 9 positions match TRBD1. The J segment lost 4 bases and the V segment lost 8 bases, leaving 6 bases of the junction unmatched. The CDR3 spans 14 residues. Germline-derived CDR1 and CDR2 are MNHNS and SASEGT. CDR3 sequence: CASVYGTGYNEQFF. The CDR3 region has the DNA TGTGCCAGCGTCTATGGGACAGGGTACAATGAGCAGTTCTTC.

In its sample, this clonotype was seen many times. This sequence joins TRBV20-1 and TRBJ2-1; no firm D call. The CDR3 spans 12 residues. Germline CDR1 reads DFQATT; CDR2 reads SNEGSKA (reference sequence). The V end lost 5 bases, the J end lost 8 bases, and 13 bases lay between the germline ends. Written as DNA, the CDR3 is TGCAGTGCTCCGGGCTCCCAAGATGAGCAGTTCTTC. It yields the protein CSAPGSQDEQFF.

This clonotype has a count of ten or more. The CDR3 bases are TGTGCCATCAGTGAGAGGGACCTAGCGCCGAGCTCCTACGAGCAGTACTTC. It translates to CAISERDLAPSSYEQYF. V and J are TRBV10-3 and TRBJ2-7; D is perhaps TRBD2 (6 bases). The germline CDR1 and CDR2 sequences are ENHRY and SYGVKD. The ends were cut back, 2 bases at V and 0 bases at J, with 17 bases in the middle. The CDR3 loop spans 17 amino acids.

In this sample, this clonotype turned up many times. The chain joins TRBV12-3 or TRBV12-4 to TRBJ2-3; weak D call: TRBD1 (5 bases). V was shortened by 5 bases and J by 2 bases, with 8 bases between the two germline ends. This CDR3 is 13 amino acids long. The CDR3 loop is CASSDRYTDTQYF. The CDR3 DNA follows: TGTGCCAGCAGTGACAGATACACAGATACGCAGTATTTT.

There are many counts of this clonotype. The V call is TRBV5-1, the J call TRBJ1-2; 11 bases are shared with TRBD1. The CDR3 consists of 15 residues. Germline loops: CDR1 SGHRS, CDR2 YFSETQ. Germline trimming cut 4 bases from V and 4 bases from J; bases unmatched to any gene: 6. The CDR3 loop reads CASSAGTGGTYGYTF. The CDR3 nucleotides are TGCGCCAGCAGCGCGGGGACAGGGGGGACCTATGGCTACACCTTC.

This clonotype came up many times. CDR3 nucleotides: TGTGCCAGCAGCTTAGCGAGCGTTATAGCGGGGGCTTCCCGGCAGTTCTTC. As protein: CASSLASVIAGASRQFF. This chain connects TRBV7-9 to TRBJ2-1; 9 bases match TRBD2. Losses at the gene ends were 0 bases for V and 12 bases for J; bases not matched to a gene: 15. Germline assignment: CDR1 SEHNR and CDR2 FQNEAQ (reference sequence). CDR3 length: 17 residues.

This clonotype was observed many times. V gene TRBV7-9 combines with J gene TRBJ1-2; no clear D gene. The length of the CDR3 is 16 residues. Looked up from germline, CDR1 is SEHNR and CDR2 is FQNEAQ (reference sequence). V lost 1 base and J 8 bases, leaving 20 bases between the germline ends. DNA of the CDR3: TGTGCCAGCAGCTTAGGATTGGGCAGAAGCAGTAGCGGCTACACCTTC. Encoded protein: CASSLGLGRSSSGYTF.

This clonotype was recorded at least ten times. This chain joins TRBV10-3 and TRBJ2-5, with 7 bases matching TRBD1. The V segment lost 3 bases and the J segment 3 bases; nucleotides outside the gene matches: 1. The length of the CDR3 is 13 residues. CDR1 and CDR2 from the germline V gene are ENHRY and SYGVKD. CDR3 in DNA: TGTGCCATCAGTGAAACAGGGGAAGAGACCCAGTACTTC. It yields the protein CAISETGEETQYF.

This clonotype was counted at least ten times. The chain employs TRBV4-3 and TRBJ1-2; D possibly corresponds to TRBD1 (5 bases). Trimming stripped 0 bases from V and 2 bases from J, with 10 bases between. Germline lookup yields CDR1 LGHNA and CDR2 YSLEER. The CDR3 is made up of 15 amino acids. CDR3 nucleotide sequence: TGCGCCAGCAGCCAAGATAAGGGGCTAAACTATGGCTACACCTTC. Translation gives CASSQDKGLNYGYTF.

This clonotype occurred many times. The J gene is TRBJ2-7, the V gene TRBV7-9; D ambiguous. Germline V gene sequence: CDR1 SEHNR, CDR2 FQNEAQ (reference sequence). Trimming pared 5 bases from V and 6 bases from J, leaving 11 bases between. The CDR3 length is 12 residues. CDR3 DNA sequence: TGTGCCAGCAGCCAGACAACATCCGAGCAGTACTTC. Its protein product is CASSQTTSEQYF.

The J gene is TRBJ1-3, the V gene TRBV20-1; D is unresolved. From germline, CDR1 is DFQATT and CDR2 SNEGSKA (reference sequence). CDR3 length equals 14 residues. V shed 6 bases and J shed 4 bases, with 16 bases lying between them. The CDR3 is CSARLRAAGNTIYF. The CDR3 DNA reads TGCAGTGCCCGCCTTCGGGCGGCCGGAAACACCATATATTTT.

This clonotype was seen repeatedly, ten times or more. The genes are TRBV5-5 and TRBJ1-1; 7 bases align to TRBD1. This CDR3 contains 15 residues. The germline V gene encodes CDR1 SGHKS and CDR2 YYEKEE (reference sequence). The ends lost 1 base at V and 4 bases at J; junction bases unmatched: 7. CDR3 bases: TGTGCCAGCAGCTTGACAACAGGGGCCGGCACTGAAGCTTTCTTT. Protein sequence: CASSLTTGAGTEAFF.

This clonotype was recorded many times. J is TRBJ1-1 and V is TRBV7-9, with D maybe TRBD1 (5 bases). The V gene lost 0 bases and the J gene lost 4 bases, with 15 bases spanning the gap. Germline V gene lookup returns CDR1 SEHNR and CDR2 FQNEAQ (reference sequence). The CDR3 is made up of 16 amino acids. CDR3 protein: CASSLAPSGLGTEAFF. The CDR3 DNA is TGTGCCAGCAGCTTAGCGCCCTCGGGGCTGGGCACTGAAGCTTTCTTT.